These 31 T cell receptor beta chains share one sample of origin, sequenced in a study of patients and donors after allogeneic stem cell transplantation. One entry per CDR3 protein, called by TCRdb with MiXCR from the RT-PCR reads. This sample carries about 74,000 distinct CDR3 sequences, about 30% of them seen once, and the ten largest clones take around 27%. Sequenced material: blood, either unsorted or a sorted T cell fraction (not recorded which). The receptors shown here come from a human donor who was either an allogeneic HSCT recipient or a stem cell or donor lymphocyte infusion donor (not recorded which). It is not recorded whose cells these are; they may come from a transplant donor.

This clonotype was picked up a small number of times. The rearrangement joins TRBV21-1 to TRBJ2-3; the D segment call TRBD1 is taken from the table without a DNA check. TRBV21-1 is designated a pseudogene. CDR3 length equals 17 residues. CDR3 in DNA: TGTGCCAGCACCAAAGTTGGAGGGACAGGTCACACAGATACGCAGTATTTT. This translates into CASTKVGGTGHTDTQYF.

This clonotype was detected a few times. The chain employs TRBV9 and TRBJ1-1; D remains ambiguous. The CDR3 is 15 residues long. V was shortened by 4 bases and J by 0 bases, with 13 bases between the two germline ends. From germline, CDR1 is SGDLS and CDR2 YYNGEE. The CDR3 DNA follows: TGTGCCAGCAGCTCCCTCTCTCGAATGAACACTGAAGCTTTCTTT. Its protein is CASSSLSRMNTEAFF.

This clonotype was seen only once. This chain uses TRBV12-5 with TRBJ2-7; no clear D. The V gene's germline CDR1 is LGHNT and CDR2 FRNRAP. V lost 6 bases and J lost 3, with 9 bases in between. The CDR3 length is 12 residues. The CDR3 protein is CASGLRDYEQYF. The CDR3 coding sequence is TGTGCTAGTGGACTTAGGGACTACGAGCAGTACTTC.

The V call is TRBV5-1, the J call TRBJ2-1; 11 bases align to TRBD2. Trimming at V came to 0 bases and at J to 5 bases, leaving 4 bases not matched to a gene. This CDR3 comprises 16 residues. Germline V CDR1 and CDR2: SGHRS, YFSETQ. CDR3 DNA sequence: TGCGCCAGCAGCTTGGGACTAGCGGGGCCGAACAATGAGCAGTTCTTC. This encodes CASSLGLAGPNNEQFF.

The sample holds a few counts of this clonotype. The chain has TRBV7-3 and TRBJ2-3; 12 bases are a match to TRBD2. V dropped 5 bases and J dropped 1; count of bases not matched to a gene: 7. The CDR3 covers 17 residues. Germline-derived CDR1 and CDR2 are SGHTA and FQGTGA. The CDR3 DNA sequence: TGTGCCAGCAGCATAGGGACTAGCGGGTCCCGCACAGATACGCAGTATTTT. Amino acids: CASSIGTSGSRTDTQYF. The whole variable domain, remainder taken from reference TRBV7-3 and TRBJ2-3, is GAGVSQTPSNKVTEKGKYVELRCDPISGHTALYWYRQSLGQGPEFLIYFQGTGAADDSGLPNDRFFAVRPEGSVSTLKIQRTERGDSAVYLCASSIGTSGSRTDTQYFGPGTRLTVL.

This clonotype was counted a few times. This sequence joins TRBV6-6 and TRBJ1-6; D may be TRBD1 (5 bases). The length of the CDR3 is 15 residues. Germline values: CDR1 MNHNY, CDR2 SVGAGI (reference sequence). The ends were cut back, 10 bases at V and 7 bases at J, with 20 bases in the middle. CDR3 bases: TGTGCCACCGTCGGAGTGGGACGGACGAATTCACCCCTCCACTTT. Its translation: CATVGVGRTNSPLHF.

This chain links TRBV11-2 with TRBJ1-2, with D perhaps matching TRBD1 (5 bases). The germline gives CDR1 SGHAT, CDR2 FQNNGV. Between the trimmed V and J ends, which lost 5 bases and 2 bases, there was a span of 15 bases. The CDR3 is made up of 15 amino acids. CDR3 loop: CASSPLRRANYGYTF. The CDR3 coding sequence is TGTGCCAGCAGCCCCCTACGCAGGGCGAACTATGGCTACACCTTC.

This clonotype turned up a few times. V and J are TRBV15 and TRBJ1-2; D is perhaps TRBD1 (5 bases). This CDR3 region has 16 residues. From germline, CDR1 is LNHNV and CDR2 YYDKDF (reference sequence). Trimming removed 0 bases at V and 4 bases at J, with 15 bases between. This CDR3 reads CATSRDSPGPLYGYTF. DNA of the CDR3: TGTGCCACCAGCAGAGATAGCCCAGGGCCCCTCTATGGCTACACCTTC.

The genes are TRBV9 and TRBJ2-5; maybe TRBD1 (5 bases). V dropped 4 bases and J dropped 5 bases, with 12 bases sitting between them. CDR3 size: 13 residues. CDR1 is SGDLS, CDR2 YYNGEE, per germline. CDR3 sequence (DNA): TGTGCCAGCAGCCCTGGGGCACGGGAGACCCAGTACTTC. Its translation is CASSPGARETQYF.

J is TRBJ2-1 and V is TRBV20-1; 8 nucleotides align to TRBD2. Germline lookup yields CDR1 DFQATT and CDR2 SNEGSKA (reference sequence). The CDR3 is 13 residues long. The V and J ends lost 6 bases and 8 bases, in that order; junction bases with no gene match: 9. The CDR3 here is CSASRPSGHEQFF. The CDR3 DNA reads TGCAGTGCGAGCAGGCCTAGCGGGCATGAGCAGTTCTTC.

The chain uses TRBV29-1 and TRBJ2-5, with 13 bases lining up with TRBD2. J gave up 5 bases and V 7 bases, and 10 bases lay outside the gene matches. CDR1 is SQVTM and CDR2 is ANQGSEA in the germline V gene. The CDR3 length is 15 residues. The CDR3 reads CSAGLAGIAGETQYF. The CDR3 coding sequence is TGCAGCGCGGGACTAGCGGGGATCGCGGGGGAGACCCAGTACTTC.

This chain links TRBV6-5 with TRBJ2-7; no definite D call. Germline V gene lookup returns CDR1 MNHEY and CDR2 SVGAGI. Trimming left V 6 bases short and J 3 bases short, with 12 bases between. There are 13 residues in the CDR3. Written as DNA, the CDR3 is TGTGCCAGCAGGGGGTATAGGTACTACGAGCAGTACTTC. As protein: CASRGYRYYEQYF.

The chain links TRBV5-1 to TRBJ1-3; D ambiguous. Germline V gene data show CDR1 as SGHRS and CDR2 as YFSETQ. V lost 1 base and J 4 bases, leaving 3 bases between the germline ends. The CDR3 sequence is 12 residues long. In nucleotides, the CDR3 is TGCGCCAGCAGCTTGTGGGGAAACACCATATATTTT. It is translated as CASSLWGNTIYF.

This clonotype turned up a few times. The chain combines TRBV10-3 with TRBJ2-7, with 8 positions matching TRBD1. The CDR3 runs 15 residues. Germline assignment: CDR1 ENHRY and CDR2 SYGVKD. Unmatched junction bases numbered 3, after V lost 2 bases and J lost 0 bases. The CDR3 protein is CAISEPGTGSYEQYF. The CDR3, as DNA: TGTGCCATCAGTGAGCCCGGGACAGGCTCCTACGAGCAGTACTTC.

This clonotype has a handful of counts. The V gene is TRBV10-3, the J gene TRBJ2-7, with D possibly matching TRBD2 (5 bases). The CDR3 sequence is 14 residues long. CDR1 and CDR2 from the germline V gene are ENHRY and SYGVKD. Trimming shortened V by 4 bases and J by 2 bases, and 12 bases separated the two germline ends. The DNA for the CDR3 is TGTGCCATCAGTGTTAAGCGGAATACCTACGAGCAGTACTTC. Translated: CAISVKRNTYEQYF.

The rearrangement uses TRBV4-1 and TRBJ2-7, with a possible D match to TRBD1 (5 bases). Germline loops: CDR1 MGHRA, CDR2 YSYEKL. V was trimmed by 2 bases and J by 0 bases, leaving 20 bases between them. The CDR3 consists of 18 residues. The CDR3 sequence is CASSQKSPTGPSSYEQYF. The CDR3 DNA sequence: TGCGCCAGCAGCCAAAAGTCTCCTACAGGCCCGAGCTCCTACGAGCAGTACTTC.

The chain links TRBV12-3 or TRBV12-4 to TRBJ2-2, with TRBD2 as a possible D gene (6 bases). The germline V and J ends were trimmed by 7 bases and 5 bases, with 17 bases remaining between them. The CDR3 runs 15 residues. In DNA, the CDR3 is TGTGCCAGCACCCTGGGACTCCGGGAGACCGGGGAGCTGTTTTTT. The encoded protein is CASTLGLRETGELFF.

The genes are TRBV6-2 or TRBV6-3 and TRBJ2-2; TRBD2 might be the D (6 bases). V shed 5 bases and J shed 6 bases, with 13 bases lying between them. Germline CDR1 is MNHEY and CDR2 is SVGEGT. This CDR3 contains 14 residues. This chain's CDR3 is CASSLLATAGELFF. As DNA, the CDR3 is TGTGCCAGCAGTCTACTAGCTACCGCCGGGGAGCTGTTTTTT.

CDR3 residues: CASSLGQVLNTEAFF. DNA for the CDR3: TGTGCCAGCAGCTTAGGGCAGGTTTTGAACACTGAAGCTTTCTTT. The chain carries TRBV7-2 and TRBJ1-1; D gene unclear. Per germline, CDR1 SGHTA and CDR2 FQGNSA. V lost 1 base, J lost 0 bases, and 9 bases lay in between. CDR3 length equals 15 residues.

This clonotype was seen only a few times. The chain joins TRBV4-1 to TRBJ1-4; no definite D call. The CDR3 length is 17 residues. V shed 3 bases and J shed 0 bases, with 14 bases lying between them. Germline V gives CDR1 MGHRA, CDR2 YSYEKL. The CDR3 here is CASSHPDTLATNEKLFF. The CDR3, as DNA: TGCGCCAGCAGCCATCCCGACACACTTGCAACTAATGAAAAACTGTTTTTT.

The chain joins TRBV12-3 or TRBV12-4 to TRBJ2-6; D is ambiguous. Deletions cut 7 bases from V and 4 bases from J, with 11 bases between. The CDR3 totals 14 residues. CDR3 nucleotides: TGTGCCAGCACTTCGTCTATAGGGGCCAACGTCCTGACTTTC. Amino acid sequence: CASTSSIGANVLTF.

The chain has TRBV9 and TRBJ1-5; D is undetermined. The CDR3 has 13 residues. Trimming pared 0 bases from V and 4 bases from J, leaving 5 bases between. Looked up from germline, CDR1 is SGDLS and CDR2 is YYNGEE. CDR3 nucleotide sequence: TGTGCCAGCAGCGTAGGCTCTAATCAGCCCCAGCATTTT. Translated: CASSVGSNQPQHF. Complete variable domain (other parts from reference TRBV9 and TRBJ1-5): DSGVTQTPKHLITATGQRVTLRCSPRSGDLSVYWYQQSLDQGLQFLIQYYNGEERAKGNILERFSAQQFPDLHSELNLSSLELGDSALYFCASSVGSNQPQHFGDGTRLSIL.

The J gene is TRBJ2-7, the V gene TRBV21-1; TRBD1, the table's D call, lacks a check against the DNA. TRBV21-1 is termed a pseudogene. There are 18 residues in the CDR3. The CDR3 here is CASSAHGTANVNSYEQYF. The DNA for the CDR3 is TGTGCCAGCAGCGCTCATGGGACGGCAAACGTGAACTCCTACGAGCAGTACTTC.

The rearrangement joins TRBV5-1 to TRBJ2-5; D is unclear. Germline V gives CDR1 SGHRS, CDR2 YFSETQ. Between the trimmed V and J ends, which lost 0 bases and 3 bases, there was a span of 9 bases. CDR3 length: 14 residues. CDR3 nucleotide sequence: TGCGCCAGCAGCTTGGGGGGATCCAAAGAGACCCAGTACTTC. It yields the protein CASSLGGSKETQYF.

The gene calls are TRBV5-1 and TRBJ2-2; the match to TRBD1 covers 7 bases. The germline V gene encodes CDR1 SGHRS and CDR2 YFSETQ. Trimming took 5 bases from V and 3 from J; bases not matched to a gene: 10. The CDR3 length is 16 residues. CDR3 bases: TGCGCCAGCAGACCGACAGGGCAAGGGCACACCGGGGAGCTGTTTTTT. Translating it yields CASRPTGQGHTGELFF.

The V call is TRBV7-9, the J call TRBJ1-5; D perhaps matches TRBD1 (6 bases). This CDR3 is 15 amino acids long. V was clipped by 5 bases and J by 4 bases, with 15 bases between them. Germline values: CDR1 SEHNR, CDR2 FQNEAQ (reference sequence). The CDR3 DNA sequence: TGTGCCAGCAGCCCTAGGGCAGGGGAAAATCAGCCCCAGCATTTT. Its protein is CASSPRAGENQPQHF.

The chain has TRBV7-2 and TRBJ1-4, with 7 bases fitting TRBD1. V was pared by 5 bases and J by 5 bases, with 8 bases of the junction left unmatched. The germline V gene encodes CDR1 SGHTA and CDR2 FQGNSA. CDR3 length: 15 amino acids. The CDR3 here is CASSVTGYFNEKLFF. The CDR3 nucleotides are TGTGCCAGCAGCGTGACAGGGTACTTCAATGAAAAACTGTTTTTT. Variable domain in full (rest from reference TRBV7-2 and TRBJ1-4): GAGVSQSPSNKVTEKGKDVELRCDPISGHTALYWYRQSLGQGLEFLIYFQGNSAPDKSGLPSDRFSAERTGGSVSTLTIQRTQQEDSAVYLCASSVTGYFNEKLFFGSGTQLSVL.

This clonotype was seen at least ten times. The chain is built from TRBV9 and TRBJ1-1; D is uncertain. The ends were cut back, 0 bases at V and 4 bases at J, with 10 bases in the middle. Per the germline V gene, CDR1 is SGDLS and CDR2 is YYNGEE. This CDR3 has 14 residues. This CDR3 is CASSVGTKITEAFF. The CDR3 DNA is TGTGCCAGCAGCGTAGGGACGAAGATCACTGAAGCTTTCTTT.

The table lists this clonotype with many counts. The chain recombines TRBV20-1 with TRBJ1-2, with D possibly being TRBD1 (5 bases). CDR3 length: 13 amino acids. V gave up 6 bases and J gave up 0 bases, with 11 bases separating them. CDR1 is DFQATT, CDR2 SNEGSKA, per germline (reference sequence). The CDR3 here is CSAPGAANYGYTF. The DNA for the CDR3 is TGCAGTGCCCCCGGGGCGGCTAACTATGGCTACACCTTC.

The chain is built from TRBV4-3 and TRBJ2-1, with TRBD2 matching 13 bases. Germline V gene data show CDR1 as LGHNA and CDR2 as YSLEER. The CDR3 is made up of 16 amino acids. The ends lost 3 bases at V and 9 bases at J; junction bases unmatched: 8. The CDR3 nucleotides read TGCGCCAGCAGCCATCCCACTAGCGGGAGGGCTGGTGAGCAGTTCTTC. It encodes CASSHPTSGRAGEQFF.

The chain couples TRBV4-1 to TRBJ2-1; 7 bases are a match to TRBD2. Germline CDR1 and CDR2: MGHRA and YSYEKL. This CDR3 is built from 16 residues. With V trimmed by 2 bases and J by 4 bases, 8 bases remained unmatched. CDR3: CASSQPLAATYNEQFF. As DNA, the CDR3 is TGCGCCAGCAGCCAACCTCTAGCGGCTACATACAATGAGCAGTTCTTC.